This T cell receptor (beta chain) stems from a study of tumor-infiltrating lymphocytes in primary liver carcinoma. Starting material of about 480 ng total RNA yielded TCR beta cDNA via a constant-region primer. Three rounds of nested multiplex PCR with slightly modified ARM-PCR produced TCR beta libraries. TCRdb called the multiplex PCR reads again in MiXCR, with one record for every CDR3 protein. The data hold tens of thousands of distinct CDR3 sequences, with over 60% observed a single time. Taking about 18-32 mg of unsorted bulk tissue, the authors co-extracted RNA and DNA. This clonotype was observed once. The sample comprised liver tumor tissue from sampling region 1. Subset reported: tumor region T1, superior pole. The TCR originated in a man aged 40-49 years with primary liver carcinoma and hepatitis B virus infection.

The CDR3: CASSRIAGGPENEQYF. The CDR3, as DNA: TGTGCCAGCAGTCGCATAGCGGGAGGGCCGGAGAACGAGCAGTACTTC. V is TRBV28 and J is TRBJ2-7; 11 nucleotides agree with TRBD2. With 5 bases clipped from V and 5 bases from J, the junction kept 11 bases outside the gene matches. CDR3 length: 16 amino acids. Looked up from germline, CDR1 is MDHEN and CDR2 is SYDVKM.